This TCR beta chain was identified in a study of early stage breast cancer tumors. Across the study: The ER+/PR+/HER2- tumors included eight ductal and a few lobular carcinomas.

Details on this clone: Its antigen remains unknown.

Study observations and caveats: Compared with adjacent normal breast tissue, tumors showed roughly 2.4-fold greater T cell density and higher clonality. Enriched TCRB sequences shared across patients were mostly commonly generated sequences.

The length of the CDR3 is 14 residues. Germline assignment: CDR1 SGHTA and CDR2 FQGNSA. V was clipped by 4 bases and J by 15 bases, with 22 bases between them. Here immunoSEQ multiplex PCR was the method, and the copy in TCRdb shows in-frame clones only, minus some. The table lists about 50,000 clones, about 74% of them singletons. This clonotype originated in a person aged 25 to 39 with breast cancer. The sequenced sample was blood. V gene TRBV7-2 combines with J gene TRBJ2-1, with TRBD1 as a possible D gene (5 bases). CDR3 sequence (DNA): TGTGCCAGCAGCTCCCCCTCCGGTGGACACACTTTGTTCTTC. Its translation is CASSSPSGGHTLFF. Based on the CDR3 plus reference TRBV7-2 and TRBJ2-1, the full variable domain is GAGVSQSPSNKVTEKGKDVELRCDPISGHTALYWYRQSLGQGLEFLIYFQGNSAPDKSGLPSDRFSAERTGGSVSTLTIQRTQQEDSAVYLCASSSPSGGHTLFFGPGTRLTVL.